This T cell receptor (beta chain) was profiled in a study of T-cell reconstitution after alpha-beta-depleted transplantation in children. Notes on the study in general: From newly produced T cells came most of the T-cell counts and diversity one year after transplant. The study reportedly traced alpha-beta T cells about two months after transplant to several hundred expanded graft clones. Where some patients showed high TCRbeta diversity at day 60, it came from recipient T cells and thymic progenitors that had survived.

TCRbeta library construction was performed incorporating unique molecular identifiers. MiXCR was run by TCRdb on the PCR reads, yielding one entry per CDR3 protein. The table records some 440,000 distinct CDR3 sequences, roughly 16% of them present only once. This clonotype was recorded once. The antigen is undetermined. A read error may produce the germline difference seen at one junction end. The CDR3 consists of 16 residues. The chain links TRBV12-3 or TRBV12-4 to TRBJ1-5; D is perhaps TRBD1 (5 bases). The source was PBMCs, mostly from graft donor cells, collected 360 days after TCRalphabeta/CD19-depleted stem cell transplant. This clonotype was obtained from a boy less than two years old who had a stem cell transplant for Wiskott-Aldrich syndrome, so the T cells may come from the graft donor. The CDR3 DNA sequence: TGTGACAGCAGTTATGCCTGGGGGTATAGCAATCAGCCCCAGCATTTT. It encodes CDSSYAWGYSNQPQHF.